A selection of T cell receptor beta chains follows, all from one sample in a study of blood T cell repertoires in COVID-19. Assay used: immunoSEQ multiplex PCR; TCRdb lists only in-frame clones, some missing. This sample carries around 180,000 clones, 75% to 90% of them seen once, and the ten largest clones take roughly 2.2%. Source material: peripheral blood. The receptors shown here come from a man between 65 and 85 years old with active or convalescent COVID-19. Each CDR3 is given with its conserved first and last residue. A D gene is named only where the DNA matches it firmly. Size values are once, few and many counts, or a class for expanded clones, and some rows have none.

d_gene	v_gene	j_gene	abundance	CDR3aa	CDR3nt
TRBD1	TRBV28	TRBJ1-2	-	CASSSDRGLGHYGYTF	TGTGCCAGCAGTTCGGACAGGGGGCTCGGTCACTATGGCTACACCTTC
-	TRBV9	TRBJ2-1	-	CASSLPSSEQFF	TGTGCCAGCAGCCTCCCTAGCAGTGAGCAGTTCTTC
TRBD2	TRBV9	TRBJ2-1	-	CASSVGGSGRGGEQFF	TGTGCCAGCAGCGTAGGCGGTAGCGGGAGGGGTGGTGAGCAGTTCTTC
TRBD1	TRBV6-5	TRBJ1-2	few	CASSIQGARGYTF	TGTGCCAGCAGTATACAGGGGGCAAGGGGCTACACCTTC
TRBD2	TRBV30	TRBJ2-1	once	CAWSVQREGAKFF	TGTGCCTGGAGTGTCCAGCGGGAAGGAGCTAAGTTCTTC
-	TRBV5-1	TRBJ1-5	-	CASSLGPELDQPQHF	TGCGCCAGCAGCCTAGGTCCCGAGTTAGATCAGCCCCAGCATTTT
-	TRBV28	TRBJ2-5	-	CASSLYVTRGETQYF	TGTGCCAGCAGTTTATATGTGACTAGGGGAGAGACCCAGTACTTC
-	TRBV7-9	TRBJ1-1	-	CASSSLAGEAFF	TGTGCCAGCAGCTCCCTCGCCGGTGAAGCTTTCTTT
TRBD2	TRBV18	TRBJ2-2	-	CASSPKGLAGRANTGELFF	TGTGCCAGCTCGCCAAAGGGACTAGCGGGGCGCGCGAACACCGGGGAGCTGTTTTTT
-	TRBV19	TRBJ2-6	-	CASTGTVGLGSGANVLTF	TGTGCCAGCACAGGAACAGTTGGATTGGGCTCTGGGGCCAACGTCCTGACTTTC
-	TRBV19	TRBJ1-5	once	CASSGTGGGQPQHF	TGTGCCAGTAGTGGTACAGGCGGGGGTCAGCCCCAGCATTTT
TRBD1	TRBV19	TRBJ1-4	-	CARHPDRGSTNEKLFF	TGTGCCCGACACCCAGACAGGGGGTCTACTAATGAAAAACTGTTTTTT
TRBD1	TRBV3-1/TRBV3-2	TRBJ1-2	-	CASSQGTGSNYGYTF	TGTGCCAGCAGCCAGGGGACAGGCTCGAACTATGGCTACACCTTC
TRBD2	TRBV3-1/TRBV3-2	TRBJ2-1	-	CASSPSGLAGRSNEQFF	TGTGCCAGCAGCCCATCGGGACTAGCGGGAAGGTCGAATGAGCAGTTCTTC
-	TRBV5-6	TRBJ1-5	-	CASSLGQYSNQPQHF	TGTGCCAGCAGCCTTGGACAGTATAGCAATCAGCCCCAGCATTTT
TRBD1	TRBV11-2	TRBJ1-2	-	CASSNPGTGGAYGYTF	TGTGCCAGCAGTAACCCCGGGACAGGGGGTGCCTATGGCTACACCTTC
-	TRBV18	TRBJ1-2	-	CASSRRQSNYGYTF	TGTGCCAGCTCAAGAAGACAGAGTAACTATGGCTACACCTTC
-	TRBV19	TRBJ1-5	-	CASSQQVSNQPQHF	TGTGCCAGTAGTCAACAGGTTAGCAATCAGCCCCAGCATTTT
-	TRBV6-2/TRBV6-3	TRBJ1-5	once	CASSYSDSQPQHF	TGTGCCAGCAGTTACTCGGACAGTCAGCCCCAGCATTTT
-	TRBV2	TRBJ1-5	-	CASSGGGVNQPQHF	TGTGCCAGCAGTGGCGGGGGGGTTAATCAGCCCCAGCATTTT
TRBD1	TRBV27	TRBJ1-5	-	CASSSGTAYSNQPQHF	TGTGCCAGCAGTTCGGGGACAGCTTATAGCAATCAGCCCCAGCATTTT
-	TRBV6-2/TRBV6-3	TRBJ1-1	-	CASSYSTGGSMNTEAFF	TGTGCCAGCAGTTACTCGACGGGGGGCAGTATGAACACTGAAGCTTTCTTT
-	TRBV11-2	TRBJ2-7	once	CASSFMDTYEQYF	TGTGCCAGCAGCTTCATGGACACCTACGAGCAGTACTTC
TRBD2	TRBV9	TRBJ2-5	-	CASSEGVLAEETQYF	TGTGCCAGCAGCGAGGGGGTACTAGCGGAAGAGACCCAGTACTTC
-	TRBV19	TRBJ1-4	-	CASLGPNEKLFF	TGTGCCAGCCTGGGCCCTAATGAAAAACTGTTTTTT
-	TRBV30	TRBJ1-5	-	CAWSRVGYSNQPQHF	TGTGCCTGGAGTCGGGTCGGTTATAGCAATCAGCCCCAGCATTTT
TRBD1	TRBV30	TRBJ1-6	-	CAVGTDNSPLHF	TGTGCCGTAGGGACAGATAATTCACCCCTCCACTTT
TRBD1	TRBV15	TRBJ2-7	-	CATSRGGGQGVYEQYF	TGTGCCACCAGCAGAGGGGGGGGACAGGGAGTTTACGAGCAGTACTTC
-	TRBV2	TRBJ2-5	-	CATRGLASETQYF	TGTGCCACCAGGGGCCTTGCGTCAGAGACCCAGTACTTC
-	TRBV28	TRBJ2-5	-	CASSSFPSVRGETQYF	TGTGCCAGCAGTTCTTTTCCGTCGGTCAGGGGTGAGACCCAGTACTTC
-	TRBV5-8	TRBJ2-5	-	CASSPLRGTRETQYF	TGTGCCAGCAGCCCACTCCGGGGTACCCGAGAGACCCAGTACTTC